This record concerns one T cell receptor beta chain sequence. The data were taken from a study of blood T cell repertoires in COVID-19. The overall study: Whether acute or convalescent, the COVID-19 samples came from the United States, Italy and Spain.

TCRdb's table, derived via immunoSEQ multiplex PCR, lists solely in-frame clones and lacks some. The repertoire holds about 310,000 clones, with roughly 90% as singletons. The source material was peripheral blood. The sequence was obtained from a man aged 18 to 29 with active or convalescent COVID-19.

As DNA, the CDR3 is TGTGCCAGCTCGGGGGGGACAGGGGGTACCTACGAGCAGTACTTC. Amino acids: CASSGGTGGTYEQYF. V gene TRBV18 combines with J gene TRBJ2-7; 11 nucleotides align to TRBD1. V shed 6 bases and J 2 bases; nucleotides not matched to a gene: 6. The CDR3 is 15 residues long. Looked up from germline, CDR1 is KGHSH and CDR2 is LQKENI.